This T cell receptor (beta chain) comes out of a study of molecular identifiers for immune sequencing clone quantification listed by TCRdb under 2018. Some background on the complete study: For a replicate experiment, the RNA from either approximately 20,000 or 100,000 naive CD8 T cells was divided into five aliquots, and four of those aliquots went on to sequencing. This methods study used CD8 T cells to benchmark TCR RNA copy counting and molecular-identifier clustering-based TCR repertoire sequencing (MIDCIRS).

In the case of this clonotype: There is no known antigen for this receptor. Base qualities are not at hand, and no much larger clone is one base apart.

General findings and caveats noted by the study authors: Naive libraries contained spiked-in Jurkat TCR RNA (approximately nine copies' worth), which is not part of the donor repertoire. Around 2.9 recovered TCR RNA copies per cell were obtained by modeling, versus about 10 by digital PCR, implying a capture efficiency of 30% to 35%. Even against a background of some 1 million naive CD8 T cells, spiked-in Jurkat TCR RNA amounting to a single cell's worth was reported to be detectable. In CMV-specific effector cells, over 99% of molecules were held by clones above 20 RNA copies, whereas under 1% of molecules were held by such clones in naive cells. When barcode sub-clustering was not used, chimeric consensus sequences inflated TCR diversity, with chimeras reaching as high as 47%. Highly expanded clone sizes could be underestimated because identical TCR molecules may share a barcode.

Libraries of naive CD8 T cells were built from anywhere between roughly 17,000 and 1,000,000 sorted cells, with 10%, 30% or 50% of the purified RNA used. Naive CD8 T cells, defined as CD8+CD4-CCR7+CD45RA+, were FACS-sorted into RLT Plus buffer on a BD FACSAria II. Approximately eleven TCR copies' worth of Jurkat RNA were spiked into roughly 19,000-1,000,000 naive CD8 T cell samples to test detection sensitivity. CD8 T cells were enriched with RosetteSep CD8+ T Cell Enrichment Cocktail and Ficoll-Paque, followed by ACK red cell lysis. The germline ends are 12 bases apart after V is trimmed by 5 bases and J by 2 bases. Including the terminal cysteine and phenylalanine, the CDR3 comprises 14 residues. The CDR3 DNA has 42 bases and is translated from base 1. Library construction relied on PCR. TCRdb names NextSeq 500 as the instrument used. Bulk TCR libraries were made following a previously described method, with the TCR primers given in Table S5. Purification of total RNA was performed with the Qiagen AllPrep DNA/RNA kit. Before analysis, reads from multiple sequencing runs of one library were combined. The source study handled its data this way. Reads were retained only if the reads had an exact TCR constant sequence, and the retained reads were trimmed to 150 nt and grouped according to their 12-nt molecular barcodes. Within each barcode group, reads were sub-clustered at a 15% Levenshtein threshold, and quality-weighted consensus sequences were built per RNA molecule. Non-functional sequences were discarded, and so were lower-count sequences lying one edit away from another sequence. On the basis of fitting two negative binomial distributions, barcode sub-clusters with fewer than 20% of the maximum read count were discarded. TCRdb reworked the public reads: Q25 trimming with fastp, MiXCR clone assembly, productive beta chains retained. Every distinct CDR3 protein forms one entry, paired with its most common genes and DNA. These V and J calls rely on TCRdb rather than the paper's analysis. The sample table holds under 100,000 distinct CDR3 sequences, of which around a quarter were seen once. Roughly 0.76% of the sample is in the top ten clones.

Sequenced sample: naive CD8+ T cells from blood, with Jurkat cell RNA spiked in. Read against the paper, the sample's cell subset or site label means: FACS-sorted CD8+CD4-CCR7+CD45RA+ naive T cells. This clonotype was obtained from a human donor in good health. Some libraries in this study had Jurkat cell RNA spiked in. The chain joins TRBV12-3 or TRBV12-4 to TRBJ1-2, with the D gene not clear enough to name. The DNA sequence is as follows: TGTGCCAGCAGTCCCCTCGGCGGAAACTATGGCTACACCTTC. The translation is CASSPLGGNYGYTF.